The subject of this entry is one TCR beta chain. Its antigen is unidentified. Looked up from germline, CDR1 is LNHDA and CDR2 is SQIVND (reference sequence). The CDR3 loop spans 13 amino acids. With 7 bases removed from V and 6 bases from J, the gap between germline ends came to 13 bases. The data are from a study of T cell repertoires in cytomegalovirus infection. Across the whole study: Selection of CMV epitopes for the study included recently identified HLA-C-restricted and well-studied HLA-B-restricted ones. The public TCR beta signatures pointed to both CMV infection and matching HLA type. Study observations and caveats: Identification of carriers of CMV plus the relevant HLA was performed using cumulative public TCR beta family frequency.

One entry per CDR3 protein, called by TCRdb with MiXCR from the reads. Here the sample spans 750,000 to 900,000 distinct CDR3 sequences, 29% being singletons. Sequenced material: cultured CD8+ T cells from PBMCs, taken from culture after CMV antigen stimulation. This receptor was obtained from a human donor in good health (CMV status not recorded). Some clones in this sample may be carry-over from other donors' samples. The chain couples TRBV19 to TRBJ2-1, with a tentative D call TRBD2 (5 bases). The CDR3 reads CASTGNGFNEQFF. As DNA, the CDR3 is TGTGCCAGTACCGGGAATGGATTCAATGAGCAGTTCTTC.